This T cell receptor (beta chain) was sequenced during a study of T cells in Graves' hyperthyroidism and ophthalmopathy. As for the study in general: Staff took peripheral blood when the initial diagnosis was made, before any treatment began.

Study-wide points: Appearing also in blood were most of the thyroid clonotypes expanded above 0.001. Ophthalmopathy was separated from stable hyperthyroidism by a 13 V-J model.

Germline trimming cut 6 bases from V and 6 bases from J; bases unmatched to any gene: 7. Germline V gene data show CDR1 as SGHTA and CDR2 as FQGTGA. This CDR3 is built from 15 residues. It was RNA transcripts that yielded the amplified TCR beta CDR3 regions. A first-round RT-PCR of the TCR CDR3 used the HTBI primer set. MiXCR, applied by TCRdb to the multiplex PCR reads, yields one record per CDR3 protein. The repertoire holds hundreds of thousands of distinct CDR3 sequences, roughly 20% seen once, with 30% to 40% in the top ten. As to this clonotype: Its antigen is not identified.

This rearrangement joins TRBV7-3 to TRBJ2-1, with TRBD2 identical over 11 bases. Sequences were obtained from blood. The sequence was collected from a young man with Graves' ophthalmopathy. This CDR3 is CASSPLAGVVNEQFF. CDR3 sequence (DNA): TGTGCCAGCAGTCCACTAGCGGGAGTTGTCAATGAGCAGTTCTTC. Full variable domain (missing parts from reference TRBV7-3 and TRBJ2-1): GAGVSQTPSNKVTEKGKYVELRCDPISGHTALYWYRQSLGQGPEFLIYFQGTGAADDSGLPNDRFFAVRPEGSVSTLKIQRTERGDSAVYLCASSPLAGVVNEQFFGPGTRLTVL.